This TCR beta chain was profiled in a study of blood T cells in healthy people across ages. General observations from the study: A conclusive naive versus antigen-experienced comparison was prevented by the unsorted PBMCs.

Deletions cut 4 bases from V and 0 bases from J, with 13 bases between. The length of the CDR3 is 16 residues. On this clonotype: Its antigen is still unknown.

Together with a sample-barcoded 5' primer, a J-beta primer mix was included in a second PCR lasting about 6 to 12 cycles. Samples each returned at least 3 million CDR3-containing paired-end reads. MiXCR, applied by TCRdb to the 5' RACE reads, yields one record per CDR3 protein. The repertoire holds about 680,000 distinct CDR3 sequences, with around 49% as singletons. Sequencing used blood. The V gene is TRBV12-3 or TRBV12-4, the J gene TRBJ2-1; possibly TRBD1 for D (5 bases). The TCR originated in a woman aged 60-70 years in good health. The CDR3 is CASSSRGLGSYNEQFF. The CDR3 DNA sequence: TGTGCCAGCAGTTCTAGGGGTCTAGGCTCCTACAATGAGCAGTTCTTC.